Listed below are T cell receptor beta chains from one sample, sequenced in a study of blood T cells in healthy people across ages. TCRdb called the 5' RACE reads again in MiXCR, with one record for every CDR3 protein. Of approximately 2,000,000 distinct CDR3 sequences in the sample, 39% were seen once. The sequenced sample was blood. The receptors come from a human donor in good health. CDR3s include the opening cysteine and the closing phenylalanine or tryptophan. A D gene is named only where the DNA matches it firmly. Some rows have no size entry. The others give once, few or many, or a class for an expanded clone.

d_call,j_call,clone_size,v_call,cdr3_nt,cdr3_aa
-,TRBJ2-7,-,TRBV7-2,TGTGCCAGCAGCTTAAGCCGGGACACGCGGTACGGAGGTTGGGAGCAGTACTTC,CASSLSRDTRYGGWEQYF
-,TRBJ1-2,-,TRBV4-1,TGCGCCAGCAGCCAAGATCCGGAGACAGAGTATGGCTACACCTTC,CASSQDPETEYGYTF
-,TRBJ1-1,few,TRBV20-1,TGCAGTGCTAGAAACGGTGTGTACACTGAAGCTTTCTTT,CSARNGVYTEAFF
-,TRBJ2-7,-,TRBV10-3,TGTGCCGGTAGTAGGGGGGCCCTAGACGAGCAGTACTTC,CAGSRGALDEQYF
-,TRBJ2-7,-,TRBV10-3,TGTGCCATCAACAGGGACCCGTCCAACGAGCAGTACTTC,CAINRDPSNEQYF
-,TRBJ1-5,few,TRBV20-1,TGCAGTGCTAGACCCGACCGCTTAGGACCCCAGCATTTT,CSARPDRLGPQHF
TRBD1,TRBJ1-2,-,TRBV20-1,TGCAGTGCTAGAGGCCAGACAGGGGGCGAATCTGACTATGGTTACACCTTC,CSARGQTGGESDYGYTF
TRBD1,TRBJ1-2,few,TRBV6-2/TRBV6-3,TGTGCCTGCCGGGACAGAAGCCCTGGTGGCTACACCTTC,CACRDRSPGGYTF
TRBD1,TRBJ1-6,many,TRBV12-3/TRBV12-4,TGTGCCAGCAGTCCCAGACAGGGCAATTCACCCCTCCACTTT,CASSPRQGNSPLHF
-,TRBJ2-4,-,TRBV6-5,TGTGCCAGCAGTTATGGGTTTTGGGGTGCCAAAAACATTCAGTACTTC,CASSYGFWGAKNIQYF
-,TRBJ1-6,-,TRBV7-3,TGTGCCAGCAGCCTTTACAGGGAGGGCAATTCACCCCTCCACTTT,CASSLYREGNSPLHF
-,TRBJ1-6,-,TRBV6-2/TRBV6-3,TGTGCCAGCAGTTACTTGCCAAATTCGAATTCACCCCTCCACTTT,CASSYLPNSNSPLHF
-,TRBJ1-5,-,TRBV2,TGTGCCAGCAGTGAAGCGCCTGGGCGCAATCAGCCCCAGCATTTT,CASSEAPGRNQPQHF
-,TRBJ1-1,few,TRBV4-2,TGTGCCAGCAGTGCGGCGCGGACTTTCTTT,CASSAARTFF
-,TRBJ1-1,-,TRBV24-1,TGTGCCACCAGTGGCTTTACCCTCTCAGGGGACACTGAAGCTTTCTTT,CATSGFTLSGDTEAFF
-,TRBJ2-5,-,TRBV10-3,TGTGCCATCAGTGAGATTAGGGAGACCCAGTACTTC,CAISEIRETQYF
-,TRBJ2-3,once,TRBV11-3,TGTGCCAGCAGCCCGGACCTAGGGTATTCCACGCAGTATTTT,CASSPDLGYSTQYF
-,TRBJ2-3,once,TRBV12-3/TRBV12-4,TGTGCCAGCACCCTATCCCCGAGTAGCACAGATACGCAGTATTTT,CASTLSPSSTDTQYF
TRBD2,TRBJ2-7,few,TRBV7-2,TGTGCCAGCAGCTTAGCCCCGACTAGCGGGGGGAACGAGCAGTACTTC,CASSLAPTSGGNEQYF
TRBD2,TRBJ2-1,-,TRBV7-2,TGTGCCAGCACCCAGGGCAGCGGGGGAACCAATGAGCAGTTCTTC,CASTQGSGGTNEQFF
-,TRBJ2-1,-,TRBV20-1,TGCAGTGCTTTCCCACGACAGCACAATGAGCAGTTCTTC,CSAFPRQHNEQFF
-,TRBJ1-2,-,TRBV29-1,TGCAGCGCTAGTCCGGCGCTCTATGGCTACACCTTC,CSASPALYGYTF
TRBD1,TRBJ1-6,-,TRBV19,TGTGCCAGTAGCAACCCCAGACAGGGGAAGTATAATTCACCCCTCCACTTT,CASSNPRQGKYNSPLHF
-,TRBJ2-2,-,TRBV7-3,TGTGCCAGCAGCTTAAGGGGGATGGGGACCGGGGAGCTGTTTTTT,CASSLRGMGTGELFF
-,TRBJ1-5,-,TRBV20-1,TGCAGTGCTAGACAGGGGAGTTCTCAGCCCCAGCATTTT,CSARQGSSQPQHF
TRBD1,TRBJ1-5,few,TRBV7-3,TGTGCCAGCAGCTCCTACAGGGGACAGCCCCAGCATTTT,CASSSYRGQPQHF
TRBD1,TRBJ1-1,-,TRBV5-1,TGCGCCAGCAGAGGACCAAACAGGGGTACTGAAGCTTTCTTT,CASRGPNRGTEAFF
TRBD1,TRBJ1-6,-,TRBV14,TGTGCCAGCAGCCAAGAAGGACAGGGGTGGGATTCACCCCTCCACTTT,CASSQEGQGWDSPLHF